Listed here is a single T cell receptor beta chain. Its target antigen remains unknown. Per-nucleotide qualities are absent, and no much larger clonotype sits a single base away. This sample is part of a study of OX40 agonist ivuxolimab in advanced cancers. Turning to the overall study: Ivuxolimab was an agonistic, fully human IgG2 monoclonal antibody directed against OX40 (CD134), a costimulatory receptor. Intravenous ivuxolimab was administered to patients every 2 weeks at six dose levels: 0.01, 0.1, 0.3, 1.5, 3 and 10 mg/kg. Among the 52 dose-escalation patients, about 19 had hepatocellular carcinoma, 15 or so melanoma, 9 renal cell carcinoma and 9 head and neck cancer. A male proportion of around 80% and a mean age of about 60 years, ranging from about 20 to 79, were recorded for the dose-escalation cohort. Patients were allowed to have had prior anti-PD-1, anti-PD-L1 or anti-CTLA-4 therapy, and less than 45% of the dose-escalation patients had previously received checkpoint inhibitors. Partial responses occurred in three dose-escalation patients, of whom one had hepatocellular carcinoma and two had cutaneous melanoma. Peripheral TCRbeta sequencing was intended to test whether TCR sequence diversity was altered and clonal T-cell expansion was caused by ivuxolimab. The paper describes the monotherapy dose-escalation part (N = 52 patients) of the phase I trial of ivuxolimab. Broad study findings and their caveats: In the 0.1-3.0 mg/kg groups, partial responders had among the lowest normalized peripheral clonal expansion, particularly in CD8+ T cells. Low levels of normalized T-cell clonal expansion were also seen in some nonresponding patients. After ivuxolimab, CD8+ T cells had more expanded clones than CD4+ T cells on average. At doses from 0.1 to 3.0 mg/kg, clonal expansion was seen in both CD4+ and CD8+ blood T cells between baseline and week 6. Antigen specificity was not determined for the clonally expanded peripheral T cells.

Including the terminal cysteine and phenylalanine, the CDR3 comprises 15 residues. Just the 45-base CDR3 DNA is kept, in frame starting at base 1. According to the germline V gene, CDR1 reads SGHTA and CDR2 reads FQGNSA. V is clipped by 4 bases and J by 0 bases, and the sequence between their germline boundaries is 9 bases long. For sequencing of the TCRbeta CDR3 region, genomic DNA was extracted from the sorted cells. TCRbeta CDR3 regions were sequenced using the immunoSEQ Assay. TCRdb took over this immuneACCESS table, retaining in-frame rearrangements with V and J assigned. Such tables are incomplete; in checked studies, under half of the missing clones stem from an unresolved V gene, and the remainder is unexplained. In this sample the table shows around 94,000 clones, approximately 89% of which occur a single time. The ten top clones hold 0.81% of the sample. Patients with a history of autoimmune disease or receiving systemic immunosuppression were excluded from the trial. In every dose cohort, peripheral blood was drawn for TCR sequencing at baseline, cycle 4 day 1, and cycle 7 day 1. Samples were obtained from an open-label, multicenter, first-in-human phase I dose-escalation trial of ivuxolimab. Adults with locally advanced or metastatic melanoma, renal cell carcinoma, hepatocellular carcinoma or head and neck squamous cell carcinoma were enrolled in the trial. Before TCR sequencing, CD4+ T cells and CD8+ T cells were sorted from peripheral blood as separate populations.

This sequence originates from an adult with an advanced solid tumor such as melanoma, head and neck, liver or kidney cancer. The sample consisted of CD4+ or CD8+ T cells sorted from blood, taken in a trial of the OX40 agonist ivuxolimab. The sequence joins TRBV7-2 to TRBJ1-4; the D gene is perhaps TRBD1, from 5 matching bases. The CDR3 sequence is CASSSQGATNEKLFF. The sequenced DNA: TGTGCCAGCAGCTCCCAGGGAGCAACTAATGAAAAACTGTTTTTT.